The 20 T cell receptor beta chains reported below all come from one sample, sequenced in a study of regulatory dendritic cells for organ transplantation. Sorted T cells were CFSE-labeled and cultured less than 6 days with allogeneic regulatory or mature dendritic cells at 1:10. For these receptors, no antigen is known. Generated by immunoSEQ multiplex PCR, the TCRdb table keeps only in-frame clones and is missing some. The sample holds 3,500 to 4,500 clones, about 60% seen once. Source material: memory CD8+ T cells from blood cultured with regulatory dendritic cells. Noted subset: CD45RO+ memory T cells. Receptor source: a human donor in good health.

The chain couples TRBV2 to TRBJ2-3; D possibly corresponds to TRBD2 (7 bases). The CDR3 runs 19 residues. Germline CDR1 and CDR2: SNHLY and FYNNEI. The V and J ends lost 2 bases and 3 bases respectively, with 24 bases between them. CDR3 in DNA: TGTGCCAGCAGTGAAAGGGGGGTCCAGCGGGGAGTCGAGACAGATACGCAGTATTTT. This sequence encodes CASSERGVQRGVETDTQYF. Based on the CDR3 plus reference TRBV2 and TRBJ2-3, the full variable domain is EPEVTQTPSHQVTQMGQEVILRCVPISNHLYFYWYRQILGQKVEFLVSFYNNEISEKSEIFDDQFSVERPDGSNFTLKIRSTKLEDSAMYFCASSERGVQRGVETDTQYFGPGTRLTVL.

The chain has TRBV27 and TRBJ2-2, with TRBD2 identical over 12 bases. The trim removed 4 bases at V and 3 bases at J, leaving 6 bases unmatched. The CDR3 has 17 amino acids. CDR1 is MNHEY and CDR2 is SMNVEV in the germline V gene (reference sequence). The CDR3 bases are TGTGCCAGCAGTTCTACTAGCGGGGGGCCCTACACCGGGGAGCTGTTTTTT. It translates to CASSSTSGGPYTGELFF.

This clone was observed once. The junction differs from germline at one of its ends, possibly a read error. The V and J genes are TRBV7-8 and TRBJ2-1; 12 positions match TRBD2. CDR1 is SGHVS and CDR2 is FQNEAQ in the germline V gene. The CDR3 has 15 amino acids. The CDR3 bases are TGCGCCAGCAGCCAACTAGCGGGGGGCGGGAATGAGCAGTTCTTC. This codes for CASSQLAGGGNEQFF.

The chain combines TRBV11-2 with TRBJ1-5; perhaps TRBD1 as D (5 bases). Trimming removed 2 bases from V and 6 bases from J, with 11 bases in between. The germline CDR1 and CDR2 sequences are SGHAT and FQNNGV. This CDR3 region has 14 residues. The CDR3 DNA is TGTGCCAGCAGCTTAACCGGGGGTGGTCAGCCCCAGCATTTT. Translated: CASSLTGGGQPQHF.

The chain combines TRBV6-1 with TRBJ2-3, with TRBD2 matching over 11 bases. V gave up 5 bases and J gave up 1 base; unmatched junction bases: 2. This CDR3 contains 15 residues. Germline CDR1 reads MNHNS; CDR2 reads SASEGT. The CDR3 DNA reads TGTGCCAGCAGTAAACTAGCGGGGGGCACAGATACGCAGTATTTT. Encoded protein: CASSKLAGGTDTQYF.

The chain carries TRBV7-8 and TRBJ2-3; 8 nucleotides match TRBD2. Trimming took 4 bases from V and 0 from J; bases not matched to a gene: 9. The CDR3 is 17 residues long. Germline CDR1 is SGHVS and CDR2 is FQNEAQ. The CDR3 sequence: CASSSGDGGASTDTQYF. CDR3 DNA: TGTGCCAGCAGCTCTGGGGACGGGGGGGCTAGCACAGATACGCAGTATTTT.

This chain links TRBV6-1 with TRBJ2-3; D may be TRBD1 (5 bases). Trimming stripped 4 bases from V and 2 bases from J, with 19 bases between. Germline CDR1 MNHNS, CDR2 SASEGT. The CDR3 runs 17 residues. CDR3: CASSGVRGARATDTQYF. CDR3 in DNA: TGTGCCAGCAGTGGGGTGCGTGGGGCTAGGGCCACAGATACGCAGTATTTT.

The chain recombines TRBV29-1 with TRBJ1-1; D ambiguous. There are 12 residues in the CDR3. Per germline, CDR1 SQVTM and CDR2 ANQGSEA. V lost 6 bases, J lost 3 bases, and 11 bases lay in between. The CDR3 loop is CSVELPDTEAFF. The CDR3 bases are TGCAGCGTGGAACTTCCGGACACTGAAGCTTTCTTT.

This clone was counted a few times. The rearrangement links TRBV7-2 to TRBJ2-7; TRBD1 matches at 9 bases. CDR3 length: 15 residues. Trimming cost V 6 bases and J 4 bases; bases outside gene matches: 10. CDR1 is SGHTA, CDR2 FQGNSA, per germline. This chain's CDR3 is CASRPTGGVNYEQYF. CDR3 in DNA: TGTGCCAGCAGGCCCACAGGGGGCGTTAATTACGAGCAGTACTTC.

This clone was counted a single time. The rearrangement links TRBV5-4 to TRBJ2-6; D is uncertain. V shed 0 bases and J shed 0 bases, with 13 bases lying between them. Germline V lookup: CDR1 SGHNT, CDR2 YYREEE (reference sequence). The CDR3 has 18 residues. CDR3 in amino acids: CASSLETTTYSGANVLTF. The CDR3 DNA is TGTGCCAGCAGCTTGGAGACGACAACCTACTCTGGGGCCAACGTCCTGACTTTC.

This clone showed up just a few times. The rearrangement joins TRBV7-2 to TRBJ1-6, with D possibly TRBD1 on 5 matching bases. This CDR3 has 13 amino acids. Trimming took off 7 bases at V and 7 bases at J, with 11 bases between the two ends. In germline, CDR1 is SGHTA, CDR2 FQGNSA. This chain's CDR3 is CASNWGGNSPLHF. The CDR3, as DNA: TGTGCCAGCAACTGGGGGGGGAATTCACCCCTCCACTTT.

The chain joins TRBV4-3 to TRBJ2-1; 14 nucleotides agree with TRBD2. The ends lost 6 bases at V and 5 bases at J; junction bases unmatched: 0. From germline, CDR1 is LGHNA and CDR2 YSLEER. CDR3 size: 14 residues. The CDR3 reads CASRGLAGDNEQFF. DNA for the CDR3: TGCGCCAGCAGGGGACTAGCGGGGGACAATGAGCAGTTCTTC.

The chain uses TRBV15 and TRBJ2-7; maybe TRBD2 (6 bases). Per germline, CDR1 LNHNV and CDR2 YYDKDF (reference sequence). V lost 3 bases to trimming and J lost 1 base, with 10 bases between them. The CDR3 length is 14 residues. CDR3 region: CATSSEAGSYEQYF. The CDR3 DNA follows: TGTGCCACCAGCAGCGAAGCGGGTTCCTACGAGCAGTACTTC.

The chain links TRBV5-5 to TRBJ2-3, with 9 bases lining up with TRBD2. The germline CDR1 and CDR2 sequences are SGHKS and YYEKEE (reference sequence). The CDR3 loop spans 15 amino acids. The V gene end was trimmed by 1 base and the J gene end by 2 bases; junction bases not matched to a gene: 2. The CDR3 DNA reads as TGTGCCAGCAGCTTGCTAGCGGGGCTCACAGATACGCAGTATTTT. Residues: CASSLLAGLTDTQYF.

J is TRBJ1-1 and V is TRBV11-1; perhaps TRBD1 as D (6 bases). CDR3 length equals 17 residues. V was clipped by 5 bases and J by 7 bases, with 26 bases between them. Germline V gene lookup returns CDR1 SGHAT and CDR2 FQDESV (reference sequence). In DNA form, the CDR3 reads TGTGCCAGCAGCCTACTCACAGGGTTGGGGGCGAATATTGAAGCTTTCTTT. Its protein product is CASSLLTGLGANIEAFF.

This clone came up a few times. Written as DNA, the CDR3 is TGCGCCAGCAGCTCCTCACGGTCCGTCGGCACTGAAGCTTTCTTT. Its translation is CASSSSRSVGTEAFF. The rearrangement uses TRBV5-1 and TRBJ1-1, with D unresolved. The CDR3 spans 15 residues. Germline V CDR1 and CDR2: SGHRS, YFSETQ. Between the trimmed V and J ends, which lost 3 bases and 4 bases, there was a span of 16 bases.

J is TRBJ2-3 and V is TRBV7-9, with 10 bases that match TRBD2. The CDR3 loop spans 17 amino acids. Germline-derived CDR1 and CDR2 are SEHNR and FQNEAQ (reference sequence). The junction had 8 bases not matched to a gene; V was cut back by 3 bases and J by 2 bases. CDR3 DNA sequence: TGTGCCAGCAGCTTCCCCCGTCTAGCGGGGGACACAGATACGCAGTATTTT. The encoded protein is CASSFPRLAGDTDTQYF.

The table lists this clone with a few counts. V usage is TRBV6-1 and J usage is TRBJ1-5, with D unresolved. The CDR3 contains 16 residues. Between the trimmed V and J ends, which lost 3 bases and 2 bases, there was a span of 14 bases. From germline, CDR1 is MNHNS and CDR2 SASEGT. CDR3 region: CASSELGGLGNQPQHF. For the CDR3, the DNA is TGTGCCAGCAGTGAGCTTGGAGGTCTTGGCAATCAGCCCCAGCATTTT.

Judged by abundance, this clone is large. This chain links TRBV9 with TRBJ1-1, with D possibly TRBD1 on 6 matching bases. The CDR3 sequence is 15 residues long. Germline values: CDR1 SGDLS, CDR2 YYNGEE. V was shortened by 4 bases and J by 0 bases, with 13 bases between the two germline ends. CDR3 bases: TGTGCCAGCAGCATGAGTTACAGGGTGAACACTGAAGCTTTCTTT. Translating it yields CASSMSYRVNTEAFF. Combining the CDR3 with reference TRBV9 and TRBJ1-1 gives the whole variable domain DSGVTQTPKHLITATGQRVTLRCSPRSGDLSVYWYQQSLDQGLQFLIQYYNGEERAKGNILERFSAQQFPDLHSELNLSSLELGDSALYFCASSMSYRVNTEAFFGQGTRLTVV.

CDR3 sequence reads: CASSPPGQGPGELFF. The CDR3 DNA reads as TGTGCCAGCTCACCACCCGGACAGGGACCCGGGGAGCTGTTTTTT. V usage is TRBV18 and J usage is TRBJ2-2, with 8 bases lining up with TRBD1. Germline assignment: CDR1 KGHSH and CDR2 LQKENI. CDR3 length equals 15 residues. The trim removed 0 bases at V and 6 bases at J, leaving 3 bases unmatched.